The 6 T cell receptor beta chains reported below all come from one sample, sequenced in a study of CD8 T cells in Susac syndrome. Random hexamers were used to reverse transcribe about 0.45 to 1 ug of RNA. A single record per CDR3 protein comes from TCRdb applying MiXCR to the immunoSEQ multiplex PCR reads. The table lists some 26,000 distinct CDR3 sequences, 90% to 95% of them singletons. Material: CD8+ T cells from PBMCs. These receptors originate from a human donor in good health.

The V and J genes are TRBV2 and TRBJ1-1; no definite D call. There are 13 residues in the CDR3. V gave up 7 bases and J gave up 0 bases, with 9 bases separating them. Germline values: CDR1 SNHLY, CDR2 FYNNEI. The CDR3, as DNA: TGTGCCAGCACCTACGCGCTGAACACTGAAGCTTTCTTT. This sequence encodes CASTYALNTEAFF.

This clonotype appeared a single time. The rearrangement links TRBV4-1 to TRBJ2-7; D is ambiguous. The CDR3 has 16 residues. CDR1 MGHRA and CDR2 YSYEKL come from the germline V gene. V gave up 0 bases and J gave up 5 bases, with 17 bases separating them. The CDR3, as DNA: TGCGCCAGCAGCCAAGATGCGCTCCGGGTTCGGGACGAGCAGTACTTC. It yields the protein CASSQDALRVRDEQYF.

This chain joins TRBV14 and TRBJ2-5; the D is unclear. The CDR3 is 12 amino acids. Germline CDR1 reads SGHDN; CDR2 reads FVKESK. V was pared by 0 bases and J by 7 bases, with 6 bases between. CDR3 nucleotides: TGTGCCAGCAGCCAAGATTCGCGGACCCAGTACTTC. Protein: CASSQDSRTQYF.

The rearrangement links TRBV4-2 to TRBJ1-2; D uncertain. The V end was cut by 0 bases, the J end by 4 bases, with 12 bases between. The CDR3 length is 15 residues. The germline gives CDR1 LGHNA, CDR2 YNFKEQ. CDR3 sequence: CASSQDQDGPYGYTF. The CDR3 nucleotides are TGTGCCAGCAGCCAAGATCAGGACGGCCCCTATGGCTACACCTTC.

The chain joins TRBV14 to TRBJ1-1; 8 bases fit TRBD1. Trimming took 1 base from V and 6 from J; bases not matched to a gene: 13. The CDR3 extends over 17 amino acids. The germline CDR1 and CDR2 sequences are SGHDN and FVKESK. This CDR3 is CASSQARADRVLAEAFF. CDR3 coding DNA: TGTGCCAGCAGCCAAGCTCGGGCGGACAGGGTTCTCGCTGAAGCTTTCTTT. Combining the CDR3 with reference TRBV14 and TRBJ1-1 gives the whole variable domain EAGVTQFPSHSVIEKGQTVTLRCDPISGHDNLYWYRRVMGKEIKFLLHFVKESKQDESGMPNNRFLAERTGGTYSTLKVQPAELEDSGVYFCASSQARADRVLAEAFFGQGTRLTVV.

This chain joins TRBV10-3 and TRBJ2-1; 9 bases agree with TRBD2. With 8 bases clipped from V and 6 bases from J, the junction kept 5 bases outside the gene matches. The CDR3 totals 13 residues. CDR1 and CDR2 (germline): ENHRY, SYGVKD. CDR3 bases: TGTGCCATCCGAGCGGGGGGTCCCAATGAGCAGTTCTTC. It encodes CAIRAGGPNEQFF.